The 13 T cell receptor beta chains given below trace back to one sample, sequenced in a study of cytomegalovirus exposure and HLA in healthy donors (dated by TCRdb to about 2017). Library preparation used the immunoSEQ multiplex PCR assay. TCRdb obtained this table from immuneACCESS and retained in-frame rearrangements with V and J assigned. These tables miss some clones; where compared with another copy, unresolved V genes account for less than half of the shortfall, and the remainder is unexplained. Counted in this sample were approximately 220,000 clones; roughly 88% of them appeared once. The top ten clones comprise 11% to 15% of the sample. The material sequenced was PBMCs. These receptors were collected from a woman aged 25 to 45 in good health and CMV-seropositive.

This sequence joins TRBV25-1 and TRBJ1-3, with D tentatively TRBD1 (5 bases). Trimming took 6 bases from V and 4 from J, leaving 10 bases between them. CDR3 length: 13 residues. Germline CDR1 is MGHDK and CDR2 is SYGVNS. CDR3 residues: CASRGAKGNTIYF. Written as DNA, the CDR3 is TGTGCCAGCAGAGGGGCGAAAGGAAACACCATATATTTT.

The rearrangement uses TRBV11-3 and TRBJ1-2; TRBD1 matches 12 bases. The CDR3 length is 15 residues. Germline assignment: CDR1 SGHNT and CDR2 YENEEA. V shed 0 bases and J 7 bases; nucleotides not matched to a gene: 3. The CDR3 sequence is CASSLEGQGAGGYTF. CDR3 nucleotide sequence: TGTGCCAGCAGCTTAGAGGGACAGGGGGCTGGTGGCTACACCTTC.

This chain links TRBV27 with TRBJ2-7, with D hard to call. Germline CDR1 reads MNHEY; CDR2 reads SMNVEV (reference sequence). CDR3 length equals 13 residues. The ends were cut back, 1 base at V and 3 bases at J, with 7 bases in the middle. The CDR3 sequence: CASSLYTGYEQYF. In nucleotides, the CDR3 is TGTGCCAGCAGTTTATATACGGGCTACGAGCAGTACTTC.

The chain carries TRBV28 and TRBJ2-4; 9 bases agree with TRBD2. The CDR3 has 17 amino acids. Germline V lookup: CDR1 MDHEN, CDR2 SYDVKM. Trimming took 9 bases from V and 1 from J; bases not matched to a gene: 13. CDR3 DNA sequence: TGTGCCAGTAAACCGGGACTAGCTCAACGGGCCAAAAACATTCAGTACTTC. Residues: CASKPGLAQRAKNIQYF.

This clone has a handful of counts. The chain has TRBV5-1 and TRBJ2-5; D uncertain. With 4 bases removed from V and 5 bases from J, the gap between germline ends came to 6 bases. The CDR3 is 11 residues long. CDR1 and CDR2 from the germline V gene are SGHRS and YFSETQ. The CDR3 DNA reads as TGCGCCAGCAGCGAGAGGGAGACCCAGTACTTC. This codes for CASSERETQYF.

A remark on this clone: A read error may explain this, as a much larger clone is one base away. The identical CDR3 is also encoded by other nucleotide sequences in the sample. The V call is TRBV27, the J call TRBJ2-2; D call uncertain. The CDR3 loop spans 12 amino acids. The V end lost 6 bases, the J end lost 0 bases, and 2 bases lay between the germline ends. Germline CDR1 and CDR2: MNHEY and SMNVEV (reference sequence). The DNA for the CDR3 is TGTGCCAGCAGCCCGAACACCGGGGAGCTGTTTTTT. It translates to CASSPNTGELFF.

V and J are TRBV4-3 and TRBJ2-3; the D is unclear. The CDR3 runs to 16 residues. Germline CDR1 and CDR2: LGHNA and YSLEER. V was shortened by 0 bases and J by 2 bases, with 12 bases between the two germline ends. Here the CDR3 DNA reads TGCGCCAGCAGCCAAGAATCTTTAAGTTCCACAGATACGCAGTATTTT. Its protein is CASSQESLSSTDTQYF.

The rearrangement links TRBV27 to TRBJ2-7, with a possible D match to TRBD2 (5 bases). Per the germline V gene, CDR1 is MNHEY and CDR2 is SMNVEV (reference sequence). Trimming removed 5 bases at V and 6 bases at J, with 17 bases between. The length of the CDR3 is 14 residues. This CDR3 reads CASSPLRDRLEQYF. The DNA for the CDR3 is TGTGCCAGCAGTCCTCTTCGGGATCGGCTCGAGCAGTACTTC.

This clone has only a few counts. V gene TRBV5-4 combines with J gene TRBJ1-2, with D unresolved. Germline V gene sequence: CDR1 SGHNT, CDR2 YYREEE (reference sequence). This CDR3 is 14 amino acids long. V shed 1 base and J shed 4 bases, with 11 bases lying between them. Here the CDR3 reads CASSLISTAYGYTF. The CDR3 DNA reads TGTGCCAGCAGCTTGATATCTACAGCCTATGGCTACACCTTC.

The chain links TRBV6-5 to TRBJ2-7, with no clear D. The CDR3 has 11 amino acids. Germline V CDR1 and CDR2: MNHEY, SVGAGI. V gave up 2 bases and J gave up 6 bases, with 5 bases separating them. CDR3 sequence reads: CASSYLTEQYF. Written as DNA, the CDR3 is TGTGCCAGCAGTTACCTCACCGAGCAGTACTTC.

The V and J genes are TRBV27 and TRBJ2-7; 7 positions agree with TRBD1. Trimming at V came to 6 bases and at J to 3 bases, leaving 11 bases not matched to a gene. Germline V gives CDR1 MNHEY, CDR2 SMNVEV (reference sequence). The CDR3 extends over 15 amino acids. The CDR3 sequence is CASRKKRGRNYEQYF. CDR3 sequence (DNA): TGTGCCAGCAGAAAAAAAAGGGGGCGCAACTACGAGCAGTACTTC.

V is TRBV6-1 and J is TRBJ2-7; D may be TRBD1 or TRBD2 (6 bases each). The CDR3 length is 15 residues. Germline lookup yields CDR1 MNHNS and CDR2 SASEGT. Trimming stripped 7 bases from V and 4 bases from J, with 20 bases between. The CDR3 bases are TGTGCCAGCACCCCCACGGGGGCGGGAAGGTACGAGCAGTACTTC. It translates to CASTPTGAGRYEQYF.

This chain joins TRBV29-1 and TRBJ2-5, with 7 bases lining up with TRBD2. Germline V gives CDR1 SQVTM, CDR2 ANQGSEA. The CDR3 extends over 13 amino acids. The J segment lost 0 bases and the V segment lost 5 bases, leaving 3 bases of the junction unmatched. In nucleotides, the CDR3 is TGCAGCGTTCGCCGGGGGGACCAAGAGACCCAGTACTTC. Translated, it gives CSVRRGDQETQYF.